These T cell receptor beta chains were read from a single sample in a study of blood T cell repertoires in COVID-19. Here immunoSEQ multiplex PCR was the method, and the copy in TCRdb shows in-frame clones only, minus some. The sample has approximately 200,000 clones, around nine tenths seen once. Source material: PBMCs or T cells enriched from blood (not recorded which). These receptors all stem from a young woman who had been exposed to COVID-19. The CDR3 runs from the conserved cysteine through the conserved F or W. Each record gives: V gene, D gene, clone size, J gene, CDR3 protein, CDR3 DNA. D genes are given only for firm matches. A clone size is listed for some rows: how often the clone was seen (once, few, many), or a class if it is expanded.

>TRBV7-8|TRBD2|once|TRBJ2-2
CASSLGLAGRRTGELFF
TGTGCCAGCAGCTTAGGTCTAGCGGGAAGAAGGACCGGGGAGCTGTTTTTT
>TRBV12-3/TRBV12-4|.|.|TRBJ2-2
CASSNGLRELFF
TGTGCCAGCAGCAACGGGTTAAGGGAGCTGTTTTTT
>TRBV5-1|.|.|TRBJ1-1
CASSDGVEAFF
TGCGCCAGCAGCGACGGGGTTGAAGCTTTCTTT
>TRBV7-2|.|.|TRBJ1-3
CASSLRDNPGNTIYF
TGTGCCAGCAGCTTAAGGGACAATCCCGGAAACACCATATATTTT
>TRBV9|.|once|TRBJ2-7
CASSVGGSGSYEQYF
TGTGCCAGCAGCGTAGGAGGGAGCGGCTCCTACGAGCAGTACTTC
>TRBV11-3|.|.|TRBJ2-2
CASSFGAIPGELFF
TGTGCCAGCAGCTTTGGAGCTATCCCCGGGGAGCTGTTTTTT
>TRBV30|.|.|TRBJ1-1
CAWTLAGPAWNTEAFF
TGTGCCTGGACCCTAGCCGGGCCGGCTTGGAACACTGAAGCTTTCTTT
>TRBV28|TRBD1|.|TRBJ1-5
CATTLDRPSNQPQHF
TGTGCCACCACCTTGGACAGGCCGAGCAATCAGCCCCAGCATTTT
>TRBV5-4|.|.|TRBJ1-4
CASSLRGGEKLFF
TGTGCCAGCAGCTTGCGGGGAGGTGAAAAACTGTTTTTT
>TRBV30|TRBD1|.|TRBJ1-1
CAWSPRGRNTEAFF
TGTGCCTGGAGCCCCAGGGGGAGGAACACTGAAGCTTTCTTT
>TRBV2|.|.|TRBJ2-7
CASSEGSNYEQYF
TGTGCCAGCAGTGAAGGGAGTAACTACGAGCAGTACTTC
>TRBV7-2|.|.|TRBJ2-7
CASSLGRDRRYEQYF
TGTGCCAGCAGCCTAGGGAGGGACAGGAGATACGAGCAGTACTTC
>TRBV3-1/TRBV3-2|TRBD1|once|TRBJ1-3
CASSRTGALSGNTIYF
TGTGCCAGCAGCCGGACAGGAGCTCTCTCTGGAAACACCATATATTTT
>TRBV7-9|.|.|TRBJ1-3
CASMFSTGQLGDQGAIYF
TGTGCCAGCATGTTTTCTACAGGGCAGCTTGGGGATCAAGGGGCCATATATTTT
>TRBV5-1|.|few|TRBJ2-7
CASLHDGSRTETYEQYF
TGCGCCAGTTTGCACGATGGGAGCAGAACAGAAACCTACGAGCAGTACTTC
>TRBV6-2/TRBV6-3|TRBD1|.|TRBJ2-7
CASSYYRTGLYEQYF
TGTGCCAGCAGTTATTACCGGACAGGGCTCTACGAGCAGTACTTC
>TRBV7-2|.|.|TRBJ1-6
CASSLAGQPNSPLHF
TGTGCCAGCAGCTTAGCAGGACAACCAAATTCACCCCTCCACTTT
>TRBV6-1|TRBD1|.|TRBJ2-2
CASSVFRDRVYTGELFF
TGTGCCAGCAGTGTTTTTCGGGACAGGGTATACACCGGGGAGCTGTTTTTT
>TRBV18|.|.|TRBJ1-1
CASSPPSPRLNTEAFF
TGTGCCAGCTCACCACCATCCCCCAGGCTGAACACTGAAGCTTTCTTT
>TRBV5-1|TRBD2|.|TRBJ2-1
CASSPGLAVDNEQFF
TGCGCCAGCAGCCCGGGACTAGCGGTAGACAATGAGCAGTTCTTC
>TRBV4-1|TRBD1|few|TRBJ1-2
CASSRATGQGGYGYTF
TGCGCCAGCAGCCGAGCGACGGGACAGGGTGGCTATGGCTACACCTTC
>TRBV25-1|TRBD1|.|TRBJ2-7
CASSTGVGEQYF
TGTGCCAGCAGTACAGGGGTTGGGGAGCAGTACTTC
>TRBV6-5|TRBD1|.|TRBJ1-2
CATRALVDRAGYTF
TGTGCCACCCGCGCGCTGGTCGACAGGGCAGGCTACACCTTC
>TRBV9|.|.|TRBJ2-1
CASSLRSRGPYNEQFF
TGTGCCAGCAGCCTACGATCCCGAGGGCCCTACAATGAGCAGTTCTTC
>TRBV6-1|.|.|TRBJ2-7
CASSEGLGSYEQYF
TGTGCCAGCAGTGAAGGACTAGGGTCATACGAGCAGTACTTC
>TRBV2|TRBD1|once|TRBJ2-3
CASMGTGDTQYF
TGTGCCAGCATGGGGACAGGGGATACGCAGTATTTT
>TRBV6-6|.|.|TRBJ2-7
CASSRDLGYEQYF
TGTGCCAGCAGCCGGGACTTGGGCTACGAGCAGTACTTC
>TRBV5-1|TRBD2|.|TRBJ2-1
CASSLVFSGILAYNEQFF
TGCGCCAGCAGCTTGGTATTTAGCGGGATCCTCGCCTACAATGAGCAGTTCTTC
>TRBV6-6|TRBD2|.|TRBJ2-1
CASSGTSGRGNEQFF
TGTGCCAGCAGTGGTACTAGCGGGAGAGGCAATGAGCAGTTCTTC
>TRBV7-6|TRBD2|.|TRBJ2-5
CASSPSSGKETQYF
TGTGCCAGCAGCCCCTCTAGCGGGAAAGAGACCCAGTACTTC
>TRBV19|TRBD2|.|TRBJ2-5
CASKRSGSRETQYF
TGTGCCAGTAAAAGGAGCGGGAGCCGAGAGACCCAGTACTTC
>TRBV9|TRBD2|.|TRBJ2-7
CASSATGTTYEQYF
TGTGCCAGCAGCGCCACCGGGACTACGTACGAGCAGTACTTC
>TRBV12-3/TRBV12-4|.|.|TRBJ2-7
CASSSTPGEQYF
TGTGCCAGCAGCTCAACGCCGGGCGAGCAGTACTTC
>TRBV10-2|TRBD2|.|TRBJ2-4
CASQPGLAVLLAKNIQYF
TGCGCCAGCCAACCGGGACTAGCGGTCCTATTAGCCAAAAACATTCAGTACTTC
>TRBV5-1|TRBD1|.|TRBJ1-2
CASRPDRDFYGYTF
TGCGCCAGCAGACCGGACAGGGACTTTTATGGCTACACCTTC
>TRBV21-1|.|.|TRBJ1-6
CASPRRGPYNSPLHF
TGTGCCAGCCCGAGGAGAGGGCCCTATAATTCACCCCTCCACTTT
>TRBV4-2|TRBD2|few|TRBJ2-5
CASSQGGSGRALETQYF
TGTGCCAGCAGCCAAGGGGGTAGCGGGAGGGCCCTGGAGACCCAGTACTTC
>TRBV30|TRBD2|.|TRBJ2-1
CAWSVPGGSYNEQFF
TGTGCCTGGAGTGTACCGGGGGGCTCCTACAATGAGCAGTTCTTC
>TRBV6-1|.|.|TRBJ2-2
CASSDRGGELFF
TGTGCCAGCAGTGACCGAGGCGGGGAGCTGTTTTTT
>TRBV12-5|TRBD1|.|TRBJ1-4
CASGLLGARGNEKLFF
TGTGCTAGTGGTTTGTTAGGAGCCAGGGGGAATGAAAAACTGTTTTTT
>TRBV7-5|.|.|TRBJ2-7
CVGTRGRGSYEQYF
TGTGTCGGAACCCGGGGGAGAGGCTCCTACGAGCAGTACTTC
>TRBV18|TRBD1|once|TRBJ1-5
CASSPDRGLTQPQHF
TGTGCCAGCTCACCCGACAGGGGGCTGACGCAGCCCCAGCATTTT